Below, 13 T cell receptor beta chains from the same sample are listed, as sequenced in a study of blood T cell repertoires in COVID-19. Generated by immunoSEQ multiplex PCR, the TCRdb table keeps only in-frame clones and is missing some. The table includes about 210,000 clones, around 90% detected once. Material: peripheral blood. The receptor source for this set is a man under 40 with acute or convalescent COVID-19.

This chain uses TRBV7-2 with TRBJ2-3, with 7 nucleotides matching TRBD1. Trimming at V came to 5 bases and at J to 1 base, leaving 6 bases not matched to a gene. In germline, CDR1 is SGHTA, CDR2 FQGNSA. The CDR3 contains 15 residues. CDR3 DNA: TGTGCCAGCAGCCCAGGTACAGGGGGCACAGATACGCAGTATTTT. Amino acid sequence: CASSPGTGGTDTQYF. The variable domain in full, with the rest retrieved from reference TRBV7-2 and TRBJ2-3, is GAGVSQSPSNKVTEKGKDVELRCDPISGHTALYWYRQSLGQGLEFLIYFQGNSAPDKSGLPSDRFSAERTGGSVSTLTIQRTQQEDSAVYLCASSPGTGGTDTQYFGPGTRLTVL.

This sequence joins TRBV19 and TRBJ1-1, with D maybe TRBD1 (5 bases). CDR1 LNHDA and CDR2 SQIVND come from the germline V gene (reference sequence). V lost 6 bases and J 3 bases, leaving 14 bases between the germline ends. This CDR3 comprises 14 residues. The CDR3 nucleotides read TGTGCCAGTAGAAGGGGTGGGTCCGACACTGAAGCTTTCTTT. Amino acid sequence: CASRRGGSDTEAFF.

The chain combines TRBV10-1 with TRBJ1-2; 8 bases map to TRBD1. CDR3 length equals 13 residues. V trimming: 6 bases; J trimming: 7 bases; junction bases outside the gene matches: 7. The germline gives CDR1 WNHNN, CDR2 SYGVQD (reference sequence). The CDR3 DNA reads TGCGCCAGCAGCCCTTCCGACAGGGGTGGCTACACCTTC. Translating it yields CASSPSDRGGYTF.

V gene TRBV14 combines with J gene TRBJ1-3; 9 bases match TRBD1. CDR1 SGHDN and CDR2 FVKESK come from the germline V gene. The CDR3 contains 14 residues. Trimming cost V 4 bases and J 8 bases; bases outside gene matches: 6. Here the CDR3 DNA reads TGTGCCAGCAGCCCGGGACAGGGTGGTTACACCATATATTTT. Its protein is CASSPGQGGYTIYF.

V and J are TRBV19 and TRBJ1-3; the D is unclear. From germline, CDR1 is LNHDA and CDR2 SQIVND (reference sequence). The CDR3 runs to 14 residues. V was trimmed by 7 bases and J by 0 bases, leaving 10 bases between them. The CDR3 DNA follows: TGTGCCAGTAATCCGGACTACTCTGGAAACACCATATATTTT. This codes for CASNPDYSGNTIYF.

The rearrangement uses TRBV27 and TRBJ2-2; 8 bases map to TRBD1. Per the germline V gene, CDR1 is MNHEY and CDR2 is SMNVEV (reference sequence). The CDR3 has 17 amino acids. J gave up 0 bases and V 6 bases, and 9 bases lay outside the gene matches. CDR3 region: CASSTGQVIANTGELFF. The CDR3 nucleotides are TGTGCCAGCAGCACGGGACAGGTAATCGCGAACACCGGGGAGCTGTTTTTT.

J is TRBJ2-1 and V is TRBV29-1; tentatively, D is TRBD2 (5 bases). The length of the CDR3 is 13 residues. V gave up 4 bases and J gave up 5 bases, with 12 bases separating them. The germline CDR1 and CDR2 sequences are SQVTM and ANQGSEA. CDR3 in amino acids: CSVALAQNNEQFF. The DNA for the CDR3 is TGCAGCGTTGCGCTAGCCCAAAACAATGAGCAGTTCTTC.

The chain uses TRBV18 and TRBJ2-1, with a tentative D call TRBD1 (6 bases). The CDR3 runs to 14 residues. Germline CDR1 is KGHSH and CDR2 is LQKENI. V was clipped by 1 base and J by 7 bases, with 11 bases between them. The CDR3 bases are TGTGCCAGCTCACCACAGGTGGGGGCTAATGAGCAGTTCTTC. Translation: CASSPQVGANEQFF.

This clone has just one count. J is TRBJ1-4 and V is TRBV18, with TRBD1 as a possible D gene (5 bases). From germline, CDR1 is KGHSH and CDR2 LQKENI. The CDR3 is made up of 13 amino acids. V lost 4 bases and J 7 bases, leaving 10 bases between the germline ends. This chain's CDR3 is CASSQGNAEKLFF. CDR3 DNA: TGTGCCAGCTCACAGGGGAATGCTGAAAAACTGTTTTTT.

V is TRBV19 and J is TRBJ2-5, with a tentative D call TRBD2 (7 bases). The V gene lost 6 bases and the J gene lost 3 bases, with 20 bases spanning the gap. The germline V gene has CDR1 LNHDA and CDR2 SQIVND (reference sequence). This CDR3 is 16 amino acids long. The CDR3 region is CASRTYDGGPEETQYF. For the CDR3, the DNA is TGTGCCAGTAGGACTTATGACGGGGGGCCTGAAGAGACCCAGTACTTC.

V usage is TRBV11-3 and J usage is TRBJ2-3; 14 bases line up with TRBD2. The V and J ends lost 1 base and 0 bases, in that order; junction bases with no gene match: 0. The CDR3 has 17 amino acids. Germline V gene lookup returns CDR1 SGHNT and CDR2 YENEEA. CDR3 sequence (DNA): TGTGCCAGCAGCTTAGGACTAGCGGGGGGGAGCACAGATACGCAGTATTTT. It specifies CASSLGLAGGSTDTQYF.

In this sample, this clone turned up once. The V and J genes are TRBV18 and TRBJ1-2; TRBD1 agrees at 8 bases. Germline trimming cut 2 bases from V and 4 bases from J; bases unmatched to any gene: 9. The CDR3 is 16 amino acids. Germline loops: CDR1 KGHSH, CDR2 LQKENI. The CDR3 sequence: CASSPDFGQGGYGYTF. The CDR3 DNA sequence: TGTGCCAGCTCACCAGATTTCGGACAGGGAGGCTATGGCTACACCTTC.

The CDR3 loop is CASTPQGPYEQYF. DNA of the CDR3: TGTGCCAGCACCCCACAGGGACCCTACGAGCAGTACTTC. The rearrangement uses TRBV6-6 and TRBJ2-7, with D possibly being TRBD1 (6 bases). V was cut by 7 bases and J by 2 bases, with 12 bases left in between. Germline V CDR1 and CDR2: MNHNY, SVGAGI (reference sequence). The CDR3 is 13 residues long.